These T cell receptor beta chains were read from a single sample in a study of control samples from healthy donors and cancer patients. Clones were sequenced by immunoSEQ multiplex PCR, and TCRdb holds only the in-frame ones, with some missing. The sample shows around 170,000 clones, roughly 89% of them seen only once. The sample consisted of blood. The origin of the receptors is a woman between 50 and 59 years old in good health. Both conserved end residues are trimmed from each CDR3. A D gene is named only where the DNA matches it firmly.

CDR3aa: ASSHRRTPTDTQY
v_gene: TRBV3-1/TRBV3-2
len: 13
j_gene: TRBJ2-3
d_gene: -

CDR3aa: AIALRREDHEQY
v_gene: TRBV10-3
len: 12
j_gene: TRBJ2-7
d_gene: TRBD2

CDR3aa: ASGLADRGLYEQY
v_gene: TRBV12-5
len: 13
j_gene: TRBJ2-7
d_gene: TRBD1

CDR3aa: ASSSDRDTEAF
v_gene: TRBV5-5
len: 11
j_gene: TRBJ1-1
d_gene: TRBD1

CDR3aa: ASSIGGGVRPSTDTQY
v_gene: TRBV19
len: 16
j_gene: TRBJ2-3
d_gene: -

CDR3aa: ASSVAGDSNSPLH
v_gene: TRBV9
len: 13
j_gene: TRBJ1-6
d_gene: TRBD1

CDR3aa: AWSWVGGAF
v_gene: TRBV30
len: 9
j_gene: TRBJ1-1
d_gene: -

CDR3aa: ASSDRVSDTQY
v_gene: TRBV18
len: 11
j_gene: TRBJ2-3
d_gene: TRBD1

CDR3aa: ASSQVTSGRNYGYT
v_gene: TRBV3-1/TRBV3-2
len: 14
j_gene: TRBJ1-2
d_gene: -

CDR3aa: AGGSPLH
v_gene: TRBV30
len: 7
j_gene: TRBJ1-6
d_gene: -

CDR3aa: ASSYDRPSTDTQY
v_gene: TRBV6-2/TRBV6-3
len: 13
j_gene: TRBJ2-3
d_gene: -

CDR3aa: ASSSLFGDNSPLH
v_gene: TRBV7-8
len: 13
j_gene: TRBJ1-6
d_gene: -

CDR3aa: ASSISGTGHGYT
v_gene: TRBV9
len: 12
j_gene: TRBJ1-2
d_gene: TRBD1

CDR3aa: ASSFATGAYEQY
v_gene: TRBV9
len: 12
j_gene: TRBJ2-7
d_gene: TRBD1

CDR3aa: SASDTEAF
v_gene: TRBV20-1
len: 8
j_gene: TRBJ1-1
d_gene: -

CDR3aa: ASSQDRARTDTQY
v_gene: TRBV4-1
len: 13
j_gene: TRBJ2-3
d_gene: TRBD1

CDR3aa: ATKTGMGGELF
v_gene: TRBV15
len: 11
j_gene: TRBJ2-2
d_gene: TRBD1

CDR3aa: ATSIPGQGNNEQF
v_gene: TRBV24-1
len: 13
j_gene: TRBJ2-1
d_gene: TRBD1

CDR3aa: ASRPRGTSGSYNEQF
v_gene: TRBV7-9
len: 15
j_gene: TRBJ2-1
d_gene: TRBD2

CDR3aa: ASSSGQPGQETQY
v_gene: TRBV5-1
len: 13
j_gene: TRBJ2-5
d_gene: TRBD1

CDR3aa: AWRQGDSPLH
v_gene: TRBV30
len: 10
j_gene: TRBJ1-6
d_gene: -

CDR3aa: ASSSTGPGELF
v_gene: TRBV11-2
len: 11
j_gene: TRBJ2-2
d_gene: TRBD1

CDR3aa: ASSVKGDPNYGYT
v_gene: TRBV2
len: 13
j_gene: TRBJ1-2
d_gene: -

CDR3aa: ASSLGDRGRAYGYT
v_gene: TRBV7-8
len: 14
j_gene: TRBJ1-2
d_gene: TRBD1

CDR3aa: ASSSGVSQPQH
v_gene: TRBV7-2
len: 11
j_gene: TRBJ1-5
d_gene: -

CDR3aa: ASSQTAGPVD
v_gene: TRBV3-1/TRBV3-2
len: 10
j_gene: TRBJ2-4
d_gene: -

CDR3aa: ASRQYSYEQY
v_gene: TRBV2
len: 10
j_gene: TRBJ2-7
d_gene: -

CDR3aa: ASRLQGQGTEAF
v_gene: TRBV5-1
len: 12
j_gene: TRBJ1-1
d_gene: -

CDR3aa: ASSLGLAGGASYEQY
v_gene: TRBV5-4
len: 15
j_gene: TRBJ2-7
d_gene: TRBD2

CDR3aa: SVEGGGGSTDTQY
v_gene: TRBV29-1
len: 13
j_gene: TRBJ2-3
d_gene: -

CDR3aa: ASSLAQGRTEAF
v_gene: TRBV7-2
len: 12
j_gene: TRBJ1-1
d_gene: -

CDR3aa: ASSYSMSAF
v_gene: TRBV6-2/TRBV6-3
len: 9
j_gene: TRBJ1-1
d_gene: -

CDR3aa: ASSDSGQGDQPQH
v_gene: TRBV6-4
len: 13
j_gene: TRBJ1-5
d_gene: -

CDR3aa: ASSIGRQPSGPQH
v_gene: TRBV19
len: 13
j_gene: TRBJ1-5
d_gene: -

CDR3aa: ATSRPPGGGFGNGQY
v_gene: TRBV15
len: 15
j_gene: TRBJ2-3
d_gene: TRBD2

CDR3aa: ASSLTERFSYNEQF
v_gene: TRBV7-3
len: 14
j_gene: TRBJ2-1
d_gene: -

CDR3aa: ASSSGGGPYEQY
v_gene: TRBV6-5
len: 12
j_gene: TRBJ2-7
d_gene: TRBD1